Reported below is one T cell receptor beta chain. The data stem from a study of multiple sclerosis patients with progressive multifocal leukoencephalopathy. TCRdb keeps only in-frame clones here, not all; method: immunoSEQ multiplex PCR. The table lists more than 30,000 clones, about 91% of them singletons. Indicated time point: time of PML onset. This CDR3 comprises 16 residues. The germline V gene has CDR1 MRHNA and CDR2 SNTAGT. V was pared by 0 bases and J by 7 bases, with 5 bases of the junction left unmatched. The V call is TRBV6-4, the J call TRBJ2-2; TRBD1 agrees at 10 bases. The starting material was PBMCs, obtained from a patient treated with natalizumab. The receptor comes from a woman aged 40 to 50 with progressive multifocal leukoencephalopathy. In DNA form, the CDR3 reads TGTGCCAGCAGTGACTCGAGACAGGGGGCGAGCGGGGAGCTGTTTTTT. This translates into CASSDSRQGASGELFF.